Included here is one T cell receptor (beta chain) sequence, with context. Its antigen is still unknown. Base quality data are lacking; no much larger clone is found one base away. This sample stems from a study of T cells in Graves' hyperthyroidism and ophthalmopathy (dated by TCRdb to the late 2010s). Notes on the research overall: Peripheral blood was collected at initial diagnosis, before any treatment. After sampling, hyperthyroidism patients received methimazole starting at 30 mg daily, and ophthalmopathy patients received high-dose intravenous methylprednisolone. In addition, the study compared T-cell repertoires in thyroid tissue and in blood from roughly six Graves' hyperthyroidism patients. For training and testing, the roughly 93 patients in the discovery cohort were randomly divided in a 7:3 ratio. To identify TCR V-J signatures that set the groups apart, the researchers used a discovery cohort of more than 95 patients, made up of 40 to 45 with Graves' ophthalmopathy and 57 with stable Graves' hyperthyroidism. Whether ophthalmopathy could be predicted prospectively was tested in an independent validation cohort made up of under 20 hyperthyroidism patients plus 17 patients who later progressed to ophthalmopathy. According to the paper, TCR Vbeta CDR3 sequencing was carried out on around 140 peripheral blood samples, which came from over 40 ophthalmopathy, about 75 hyperthyroidism and roughly 17 progressor patients.

Its CDR3 holds 14 amino acids, cysteine through phenylalanine. The retained sequence is limited to the CDR3, 42 bases, with the frame set at the first base. The germline V gene encodes CDR1 SGHNT and CDR2 YYREEE (reference sequence). The V and J ends are trimmed by 1 base and 0 bases, leaving 7 bases between them. The TCR beta CDR3 regions were amplified from the RNA transcripts. The TCR CDR3 was subjected to a first round of RT-PCR using the HTBI primer set and the Qiagen OneStep RT-PCR kit. A second multiplex PCR round built the libraries, followed by size selection and purification. Libraries were sequenced paired-end with 100 bp reads on an Illumina HiSeq2000. Regarding the original processing steps: SOAPnuke was used to process the raw data, with reads discarded if the reads contained adapters or uncalled bases, had a mean Phred below 15, or lacked an exact constant-primer or identifier match. COPE v1.2.5 was used to merge high-quality paired reads, and clonotypes were defined as unique nucleotide sequences. MiTCR v1.1 was used to align clonotypes to the IMGT TRBV, TRBD and TRBJ reference segments. Analysis was restricted to V-J combinations with a frequency above 0.0001, which covered roughly 99% of repertoires. A TCS score was defined as the ratio between F50 (clonal expansion) and ExV (chaos), using BLOSUM62-based TCRdist between CDR3 peptides within each V-J. Welch's t-statistics and random forest reduced some 510 V-J features to under 15, which were used in a naive Bayes classifier (R e1071). The public reads were reanalyzed by TCRdb: fastp trimming at Q25, MiXCR alignment, in-frame beta chains only. Here each entry gathers all rows of one CDR3 protein and keeps the most common genes and DNA. None of the V and J calls come from the authors' own analysis; TCRdb made them. The sample has about 300,000 distinct CDR3 sequences on record, approximately 19% of them singletons. Of the sample, 39% is held by the ten largest clones.

Ophthalmopathy patients had moderately to severely active disease, with a Clinical Activity Score of 3 or more, a NOSPECS grade of 4 or more, and a disease duration of less than 3 months. Any patient with an uncontrolled infection, another autoimmune disease, pregnancy or lactation was excluded. Diagnoses relied on clinical symptoms, serum thyroxine and TRAb, thyroid ultrasound and orbital computed tomography. Ficoll-Paque density gradient centrifugation was used to isolate PBMCs from around 9.1 ml of fresh peripheral blood. Total RNA was extracted with Trizol reagent, and quality was checked on an Agilent 2100 Bioanalyzer. The full study reports these points: Most expanded thyroid clonotypes (frequency above 0.001) were also found in blood, which suggests that blood repertoires may mirror thyroid immune responses. Sample size was not statistically predetermined, and investigators were not blinded to group allocation. In validation, progression to ophthalmopathy was predicted by the model with nearly 71% sensitivity and around 75% specificity, a median of about 6 months before onset. A model built on a 13 V-J signature distinguished ophthalmopathy from stable hyperthyroidism, reaching 87.88% sensitivity and about 81% specificity in cross-validation and 80%/75% in testing.

In this chain, TRBV5-4 is recombined with TRBJ1-2; the D gene is unclear. This receptor was obtained from a man aged 45-65 years with Graves' ophthalmopathy. The sequenced sample consisted of blood. The DNA is as follows: TGTGCCAGCAGCTTGCAAGACACTAACTATGGCTACACCTTC. Translated, this gives CASSLQDTNYGYTF.